The TCR beta chain under discussion was sequenced for a study of quantifying T cell responses using KT2 cells. On the study more broadly: TCR alpha and beta constant-region primers primed reverse transcription of RNA.

Germline loops: CDR1 SEHNR, CDR2 FQNEAQ (reference sequence). The V and J ends lost 6 bases and 6 bases respectively, with 19 bases between them. There are 15 residues in the CDR3. An oligo carrying a UMI was ligated to the cDNA 3' end. An equimolar mix of RC1.1 and RC1.2 primed the beta chain across TRBC1 and TRBC2. Each CDR3 protein is one row after TCRdb ran MiXCR on the UMI-ligation and nested PCR reads. The data hold over 55,000 distinct CDR3 sequences, with 12% observed a single time. Study-wide results and limits: Counts of KT2 alpha and beta sequences rose linearly with the number of KT2 cells added.

KT2, a clone with a known TCR, was spiked into unfractionated PBMC. In regard to this clonotype: Antigen specificity is unknown.

The sequence derives from a human donor. The chain recombines TRBV7-9 with TRBJ2-3, with a possible D match to TRBD2 (5 bases). The sample consisted of PBMCs spiked with cells of the T cell clone KT2. The CDR3 reads CASSSRKDSADTQYF. The DNA for the CDR3 is TGTGCCAGCAGTTCCCGGAAGGACTCGGCCGATACGCAGTATTTT.